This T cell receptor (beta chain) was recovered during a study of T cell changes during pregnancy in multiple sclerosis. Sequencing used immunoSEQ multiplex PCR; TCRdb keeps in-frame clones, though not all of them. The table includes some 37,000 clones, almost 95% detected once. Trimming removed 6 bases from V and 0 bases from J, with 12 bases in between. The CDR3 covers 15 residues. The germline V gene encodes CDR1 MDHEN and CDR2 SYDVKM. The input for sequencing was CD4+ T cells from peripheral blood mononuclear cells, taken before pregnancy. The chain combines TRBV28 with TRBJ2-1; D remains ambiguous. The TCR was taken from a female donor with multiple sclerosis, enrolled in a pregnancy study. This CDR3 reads CASRLPLSSYNEQFF. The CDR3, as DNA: TGTGCCAGCAGACTTCCTTTGAGCTCCTACAATGAGCAGTTCTTC.